These 21 T cell receptor beta chains came from one sample sequenced in a study of CD8+ T cells in alopecia areata. In each case, RNA was isolated and then reverse transcribed into cDNA as the sequencing template. This table comes from immunoSEQ multiplex PCR, and its TCRdb copy is limited to in-frame clones, with some not included. The table shows under 350,000 clones, with 58% occurring only once. Noted treatment: oral pan-JAK inhibitor, 5-10 mg twice daily. The input for sequencing was CD4+ T cells sorted from blood, taken at week 24, from a patient treated with tofacitinib. The receptor source for this set is a human donor with alopecia areata.

For the CDR3, the DNA is TGCAGCGGGCGGGACGGTTCCTACGAGCAGTACTTC. As protein: CSGRDGSYEQYF. The chain couples TRBV29-1 to TRBJ2-7; D is possibly TRBD2 (6 bases). There are 12 residues in the CDR3. In germline, CDR1 is SQVTM, CDR2 ANQGSEA. V shed 7 bases and J shed 1 base, with 11 bases lying between them.

The chain uses TRBV9 and TRBJ2-7, with no clear D. This CDR3 is 14 amino acids long. Germline CDR1 is SGDLS and CDR2 is YYNGEE. The V gene lost 0 bases and the J gene lost 0 bases, with 7 bases spanning the gap. CDR3 region: CASSVGRNSYEQYF. CDR3 DNA: TGTGCCAGCAGCGTAGGGCGGAACTCCTACGAGCAGTACTTC.

As regards this clone: At the DNA level, this CDR3 is encoded by other sequences in the same sample as well. CDR3 nucleotides: TGCAGCGTTGCTGGGGTCATGAACACTGAAGCTTTCTTT. Residues: CSVAGVMNTEAFF. The rearrangement links TRBV29-1 to TRBJ1-1; D is undetermined. The ends were cut back, 4 bases at V and 0 bases at J, with 9 bases in the middle. This CDR3 has 13 amino acids. The germline V gene has CDR1 SQVTM and CDR2 ANQGSEA.

The V gene is TRBV6-6, the J gene TRBJ2-3; 9 nucleotides agree with TRBD2. The CDR3 totals 13 residues. Germline V gene sequence: CDR1 MNHNY, CDR2 SVGAGI (reference sequence). J gave up 6 bases and V 7 bases, and 5 bases lay outside the gene matches. CDR3 nucleotides: TGTGCCAGCATGCCTAGCGGGGTCGATACGCAGTATTTT. It yields the protein CASMPSGVDTQYF.

The chain links TRBV4-1 to TRBJ2-3; 7 bases align to TRBD2. V was pared by 0 bases and J by 7 bases, with 10 bases of the junction left unmatched. Per germline, CDR1 MGHRA and CDR2 YSYEKL. This CDR3 spans 16 amino acids. Here the CDR3 reads CASSQETSYLGNTQYF. The CDR3 DNA follows: TGCGCCAGCAGCCAAGAGACTAGCTACTTAGGGAATACGCAGTATTTT.

The V gene is TRBV30, the J gene TRBJ2-3; 8 bases match TRBD1. Germline CDR1 reads GTSNPN; CDR2 reads SVGIG (reference sequence). The length of the CDR3 is 15 residues. The V and J ends lost 2 bases and 4 bases, in that order; junction bases with no gene match: 8. Here the CDR3 DNA reads TGTGCCTGGAGTTTGTGGGGCAGGGGGCCAGATACGCAGTATTTT. Encoded protein: CAWSLWGRGPDTQYF.

This clone was seen only once. The V and J genes are TRBV5-1 and TRBJ2-3, with TRBD2 identical over 8 bases. CDR3 length: 16 amino acids. V was clipped by 2 bases and J by 2 bases; unmatched bases: 7. CDR1 and CDR2 from the germline V gene are SGHRS and YFSETQ. The CDR3 nucleotides read TGCGCCAGCAGCTTTGCGCGGGGGGCGCACACAGATACGCAGTATTTT. Protein sequence: CASSFARGAHTDTQYF.

The chain recombines TRBV29-1 with TRBJ1-5; maybe TRBD1 (5 bases). The CDR3 totals 17 residues. Germline lookup yields CDR1 SQVTM and CDR2 ANQGSEA. V lost 4 bases to trimming and J lost 0 bases, with 19 bases between them. The CDR3 region is CSVAGQGDLSSNQPQHF. CDR3 in DNA: TGCAGCGTTGCTGGGCAGGGCGATCTTAGTAGCAATCAGCCCCAGCATTTT.

CDR3 in amino acids: CASSRYNEQFF. In DNA, the CDR3 is TGTGCCAGCTCACGTTACAATGAGCAGTTCTTC. This chain joins TRBV18 and TRBJ2-1; no reliable D call. The CDR3 sequence is 11 residues long. V was trimmed by 4 bases and J by 4 bases, leaving 2 bases between them. Germline V gene data show CDR1 as KGHSH and CDR2 as LQKENI.

This chain uses TRBV4-2 with TRBJ2-5; 8 nucleotides agree with TRBD2. With V trimmed by 4 bases and J by 5 bases, 6 bases remained unmatched. Germline values: CDR1 LGHNA, CDR2 YNFKEQ. The CDR3 runs 14 residues. The DNA of the CDR3 is TGTGCCAGCAGCCTTACGGGGGGGTCGGAGACCCAGTACTTC. It codes for CASSLTGGSETQYF.

This clone has a handful of counts. This sequence joins TRBV4-1 and TRBJ1-6; possible D gene TRBD1, 5 bases. Germline V CDR1 and CDR2: MGHRA, YSYEKL. CDR3 length: 16 amino acids. Trimming cost V 3 bases and J 7 bases, with 16 bases left between them. DNA of the CDR3: TGCGCCAGCAGCCAGATACAGGTAACGGTGAATTCACCCCTCCACTTT. It is translated as CASSQIQVTVNSPLHF.

This chain joins TRBV30 and TRBJ1-1; D is unclear. This CDR3 comprises 14 residues. Per germline, CDR1 GTSNPN and CDR2 SVGIG (reference sequence). V lost 0 bases and J lost 1, with 9 bases in between. The DNA of the CDR3 is TGTGCCTGGAGTGTACCAGTCCCGAACACTGAAGCTTTCTTT. This gives the protein CAWSVPVPNTEAFF.

The table lists this clone with a few counts. This chain uses TRBV7-6 with TRBJ2-5; D remains unclear. The CDR3 is made up of 12 amino acids. V lost 5 bases, J lost 2 bases, and 6 bases lay in between. CDR1 is SGHVS, CDR2 FNYEAQ, per germline. CDR3 sequence reads: CASSGPQETQYF. For the CDR3, the DNA is TGTGCCAGCAGCGGCCCGCAAGAGACCCAGTACTTC.

The genes are TRBV27 and TRBJ2-2, with D uncertain. Germline CDR1 MNHEY, CDR2 SMNVEV (reference sequence). With 3 bases removed from V and 4 bases from J, the gap between germline ends came to 6 bases. The CDR3 covers 13 residues. The DNA of the CDR3 is TGTGCCAGCAGTTTTTCTTCCACCGGGGAGCTGTTTTTT. Translation: CASSFSSTGELFF.

This clone was counted between two and nine times. The gene calls are TRBV30 and TRBJ2-4; 7 bases align to TRBD1. Trimming cost V 4 bases and J 12 bases; bases outside gene matches: 12. Germline CDR1 reads GTSNPN; CDR2 reads SVGIG (reference sequence). This CDR3 contains 13 residues. DNA of the CDR3: TGTGCCTGGACCACGGGACCAGGGGGAAATCAGTACTTC. Its protein product is CAWTTGPGGNQYF.

This chain links TRBV9 with TRBJ1-5, with 8 bases lining up with TRBD1. CDR1 is SGDLS, CDR2 YYNGEE, per germline. The CDR3 sequence is 17 residues long. The ends lost 1 base at V and 6 bases at J; junction bases unmatched: 12. For the CDR3, the DNA is TGTGCCAGCAGCGTATTCCCCCGGACAGGGCACCCTCAGCCCCAGCATTTT. It translates to CASSVFPRTGHPQPQHF.

V is TRBV4-3 and J is TRBJ2-2; possibly TRBD2 for D (5 bases). There are 15 residues in the CDR3. In germline, CDR1 is LGHNA, CDR2 YSLEER. V shed 0 bases and J shed 13 bases, with 18 bases lying between them. This chain's CDR3 is CASSQEVQAPRALFF. The CDR3 nucleotides read TGCGCCAGCAGCCAAGAAGTTCAGGCTCCGAGGGCGCTGTTTTTT.

V and J are TRBV30 and TRBJ1-1; no reliable D call. The CDR3 spans 13 residues. Germline V gives CDR1 GTSNPN, CDR2 SVGIG (reference sequence). The V and J ends lost 2 bases and 1 base respectively, with 8 bases between them. The CDR3 DNA reads TGTGCCTGGAGTCGGACCGCGAACACTGAAGCTTTCTTT. Encoded protein: CAWSRTANTEAFF. Complete variable domain (other parts from reference TRBV30 and TRBJ1-1): SQTIHQWPATLVQPVGSPLSLECTVEGTSNPNLYWYRQAAGRGLQLLFYSVGIGQISSEVPQNLSASRPQDRQFILSSKKLLLSDSGFYLCAWSRTANTEAFFGQGTRLTVV.

The chain joins TRBV23-1 to TRBJ2-7, with D hard to call. TRBV23-1 is given ORF status, its function remaining uncertain. V dropped 3 bases and J dropped 0 bases, with 9 bases sitting between them. The length of the CDR3 is 14 residues. The CDR3 DNA reads TGCGCCAGCAGTCACAATAGGGCCTCCTACGAGCAGTACTTC. Translating gives CASSHNRASYEQYF.

This rearrangement joins TRBV7-9 to TRBJ2-5; tentative D call: TRBD2 (6 bases). From germline, CDR1 is SEHNR and CDR2 FQNEAQ (reference sequence). Trimming removed 5 bases at V and 4 bases at J, with 17 bases between. This CDR3 spans 15 amino acids. The CDR3 nucleotides read TGTGCCAGCAGCGTGGGTGCGGGGACGGGAGAGACCCAGTACTTC. Amino acids: CASSVGAGTGETQYF.

This clone was counted only a few times. The genes are TRBV29-1 and TRBJ2-7; TRBD1 matches 7 bases. This CDR3 contains 11 residues. Germline trimming cut 6 bases from V and 3 bases from J; bases unmatched to any gene: 2. Germline assignment: CDR1 SQVTM and CDR2 ANQGSEA. The CDR3 sequence: CSVGTVYEQYF. The CDR3, as DNA: TGCAGCGTCGGGACAGTCTACGAGCAGTACTTC.